These T cell receptor beta chains were read from a single sample in a study of OX40 agonist ivuxolimab in advanced cancers. Sequencing used immunoSEQ multiplex PCR; TCRdb keeps in-frame clones, though not all of them. This table has 65,000 to 95,000 clones, 88% appearing once. This sample comprised CD4+ or CD8+ T cells sorted from blood, obtained in a trial of the OX40 agonist ivuxolimab. These receptors came from an adult with an advanced solid tumor such as melanoma, head and neck, liver or kidney cancer. CDR3s include the opening cysteine and the closing phenylalanine or tryptophan. D genes are given only for firm matches. Clone size is given for some rows only: seen once, a few or many times, or a class if the clone is expanded.

cdr3_aa	cdr3_nt	clone_size	v_call	d_call	j_call
CASSQNTGGQETQYF	TGCGCCAGCAGCCAGAACACAGGGGGCCAAGAGACCCAGTACTTC	-	TRBV5-1	TRBD1	TRBJ2-5
CASSLAPSAGIYF	TGCGCCAGCAGCTTGGCTCCCAGTGCGGGTATATATTTT	once	TRBV5-1	-	TRBJ1-3
CASSATTGGSYNEQFF	TGCGCCAGCAGCGCGACTACAGGGGGTAGTTACAATGAGCAGTTCTTC	-	TRBV10-1	TRBD1	TRBJ2-1
CASSEIQGASYGYTF	TGTGCCAGCAGTGAAATACAGGGGGCAAGCTATGGCTACACCTTC	-	TRBV6-1	TRBD1	TRBJ1-2
CASSSGGLYEQYF	TGTGCCAGCAGTTCTGGGGGCCTCTACGAGCAGTACTTC	-	TRBV27	-	TRBJ2-7
CASSPRGEGNQPQHF	TGTGCCAGCAGCCCCCGGGGGGAGGGCAATCAGCCCCAGCATTTT	-	TRBV9	-	TRBJ1-5
CASSLLPGPGNTIYF	TGCGCCAGCAGCCTCCTACCCGGGCCTGGAAACACCATATATTTT	few	TRBV4-1	-	TRBJ1-3
CASSSGPIGNQPQHF	TGTGCCAGTAGTTCCGGCCCCATCGGGAATCAGCCCCAGCATTTT	few	TRBV19	-	TRBJ1-5
CASRLGRGWAKNIQYF	TGTGCAAGTCGCTTAGGGAGGGGGTGGGCCAAAAACATTCAGTACTTC	-	TRBV12-2	-	TRBJ2-4
CASSDGTRNTEAFF	TGTGCCAGCAGCGATGGGACGAGAAACACTGAAGCTTTCTTT	-	TRBV2	-	TRBJ1-1
CASSLGTGTYYNEQFF	TGTGCCAGCAGCCTCGGGACAGGGACATACTACAATGAGCAGTTCTTC	-	TRBV5-5	TRBD1	TRBJ2-1
CASSILGQGSYEQYF	TGTGCCAGTAGTATCTTGGGACAGGGATCCTACGAGCAGTACTTC	-	TRBV19	TRBD1	TRBJ2-7
CASSLATGNNQPQHF	TGTGCCAGCAGCTTAGCGACGGGGAACAATCAGCCCCAGCATTTT	once	TRBV7-2	-	TRBJ1-5
CATSRPHVGAKNIQYF	TGTGCCACCAGCAGGCCTCACGTGGGAGCCAAAAACATTCAGTACTTC	-	TRBV15	-	TRBJ2-4
CASSGTGGQPQHF	TGTGCCAGCAGTGGCACGGGGGGTCAGCCCCAGCATTTT	-	TRBV6-1	-	TRBJ1-5
CASSELEAGRAFF	TGTGCCAGCAGCGAGCTAGAGGCGGGACGAGCTTTCTTT	medium-sized	TRBV7-9	-	TRBJ1-1
CASSILVGNQETQYF	TGTGCCAGTAGTATCTTGGTGGGAAACCAAGAGACCCAGTACTTC	-	TRBV19	-	TRBJ2-5
CASSLGGTQETQYF	TGCGCCAGCAGCTTGGGCGGGACACAAGAGACCCAGTACTTC	-	TRBV5-1	-	TRBJ2-5
CASSLLYASKLIYGYTF	TGTGCCAGCAGTTTACTGTACGCGTCTAAACTGATTTATGGCTACACCTTC	few	TRBV27	-	TRBJ1-2
CASSKGPAGEQYF	TGCGCCAGCAGCAAGGGCCCGGCGGGCGAGCAGTACTTC	-	TRBV5-1	-	TRBJ2-7
CASSLDGTEAYEQYF	TGTGCCAGCAGCTTAGATGGGACAGAGGCCTACGAGCAGTACTTC	-	TRBV7-6	TRBD1	TRBJ2-7
CASSRLSGANSPLHF	TGTGCCAGCAGCCGACTCTCAGGGGCCAATTCACCCCTCCACTTT	-	TRBV6-5	-	TRBJ1-6
CASSELGQSLYGYTF	TGTGCCAGCAGTGAACTCGGGCAGTCCTTGTATGGCTACACCTTC	-	TRBV6-1	-	TRBJ1-2